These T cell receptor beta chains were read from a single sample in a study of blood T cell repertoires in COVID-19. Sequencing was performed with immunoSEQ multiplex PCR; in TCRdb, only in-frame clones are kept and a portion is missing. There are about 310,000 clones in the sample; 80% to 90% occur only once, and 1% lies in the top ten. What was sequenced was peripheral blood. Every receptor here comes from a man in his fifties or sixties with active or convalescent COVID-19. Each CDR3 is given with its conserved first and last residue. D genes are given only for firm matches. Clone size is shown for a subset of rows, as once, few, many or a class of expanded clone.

CDR3aa: CASSRQGTWAFF; CDR3nt: TGTGCCAGCAGCCGACAGGGGACGTGGGCTTTCTTT; d_gene: TRBD1; abundance: NA; j_gene: TRBJ1-1; v_gene: TRBV3-1/TRBV3-2
CDR3aa: CASSIDPSRPYNEQFF; CDR3nt: TGTGCCAGTAGTATAGATCCTAGTCGTCCTTACAATGAGCAGTTCTTC; d_gene: NA; abundance: NA; j_gene: TRBJ2-1; v_gene: TRBV19
CDR3aa: CAWSVQGLGELFF; CDR3nt: TGTGCCTGGAGTGTACAGGGCTTGGGGGAGCTGTTTTTT; d_gene: NA; abundance: NA; j_gene: TRBJ2-2; v_gene: TRBV30
CDR3aa: CASSWTGMNTEAFF; CDR3nt: TGCGCCAGCAGCTGGACGGGAATGAACACTGAAGCTTTCTTT; d_gene: NA; abundance: NA; j_gene: TRBJ1-1; v_gene: TRBV5-1
CDR3aa: CASSRDRFNYGYTF; CDR3nt: TGTGCCAGCAGTCGGGACAGGTTTAACTATGGCTACACCTTC; d_gene: TRBD1; abundance: NA; j_gene: TRBJ1-2; v_gene: TRBV11-2
CDR3aa: CASSIHLNTEAFF; CDR3nt: TGTGCCAGCAGCATACACCTGAACACTGAAGCTTTCTTT; d_gene: NA; abundance: NA; j_gene: TRBJ1-1; v_gene: TRBV6-5
CDR3aa: CASSLAQGVYGYTF; CDR3nt: TGTGCCAGCAGTTTGGCACAGGGGGTCTATGGCTACACCTTC; d_gene: TRBD1; abundance: NA; j_gene: TRBJ1-2; v_gene: TRBV28
CDR3aa: CASSEAPLRSGNTIYF; CDR3nt: TGTGCCAGCAGTGAAGCGCCGTTGCGCTCTGGAAACACCATATATTTT; d_gene: NA; abundance: NA; j_gene: TRBJ1-3; v_gene: TRBV2
CDR3aa: CSVGEGGGYTF; CDR3nt: TGCAGCGTTGGGGAGGGAGGTGGCTACACCTTC; d_gene: NA; abundance: NA; j_gene: TRBJ1-2; v_gene: TRBV29-1
CDR3aa: CASSSYREMNTEAFF; CDR3nt: TGTGCCAGCAGCTCTTACAGGGAGATGAACACTGAAGCTTTCTTT; d_gene: NA; abundance: NA; j_gene: TRBJ1-1; v_gene: TRBV11-1
CDR3aa: CASCQGVSGGYTF; CDR3nt: TGTGCCAGTTGCCAGGGGGTCTCAGGTGGCTACACCTTC; d_gene: TRBD1; abundance: NA; j_gene: TRBJ1-2; v_gene: TRBV12-3/TRBV12-4
CDR3aa: CAWSGDTYNEQFF; CDR3nt: TGTGCCTGGAGCGGGGATACTTACAATGAGCAGTTCTTC; d_gene: NA; abundance: NA; j_gene: TRBJ2-1; v_gene: TRBV30
CDR3aa: CASSVDGMGYGYTF; CDR3nt: TGTGCCAGCAGCGTAGACGGGATGGGTTATGGCTACACCTTC; d_gene: NA; abundance: NA; j_gene: TRBJ1-2; v_gene: TRBV9
CDR3aa: CASSFTESSYNEQFF; CDR3nt: TGCGCCAGCAGCTTTACAGAGAGCTCCTACAATGAGCAGTTCTTC; d_gene: NA; abundance: NA; j_gene: TRBJ2-1; v_gene: TRBV5-1
CDR3aa: CASSQATVGAYNSPLHF; CDR3nt: TGTGCCAGCAGCCAGGCGACAGTAGGTGCTTATAATTCACCCCTCCACTTT; d_gene: NA; abundance: NA; j_gene: TRBJ1-6; v_gene: TRBV4-2
CDR3aa: CASSYAGGGGNQPQHF; CDR3nt: TGTGCCAGCAGTTACGCAGGGGGCGGTGGCAATCAGCCCCAGCATTTT; d_gene: TRBD1; abundance: NA; j_gene: TRBJ1-5; v_gene: TRBV6-2/TRBV6-3
CDR3aa: CASSLQPGEQYF; CDR3nt: TGTGCCAGCAGTCTACAGCCTGGAGAGCAGTACTTC; d_gene: NA; abundance: NA; j_gene: TRBJ2-7; v_gene: TRBV12-3/TRBV12-4
CDR3aa: CASSGQGTEAFF; CDR3nt: TGTGCCAGCAGCGGACAGGGGACTGAAGCTTTCTTT; d_gene: TRBD1; abundance: few; j_gene: TRBJ1-1; v_gene: TRBV7-6
CDR3aa: CASSGQGISTDTQYF; CDR3nt: TGCGCCAGCAGCGGACAGGGGATAAGCACAGATACGCAGTATTTT; d_gene: TRBD1; abundance: NA; j_gene: TRBJ2-3; v_gene: TRBV5-1
CDR3aa: CASSSRGRVYGYTF; CDR3nt: TGTGCCAGCAGTTCCAGGGGGCGGGTCTATGGCTACACCTTC; d_gene: TRBD1; abundance: NA; j_gene: TRBJ1-2; v_gene: TRBV6-5
CDR3aa: CASSYTITGFREKLFF; CDR3nt: TGTGCCAGCAGTTACACAATCACAGGGTTTCGCGAAAAACTGTTTTTT; d_gene: NA; abundance: once; j_gene: TRBJ1-4; v_gene: TRBV6-5
CDR3aa: CASSKVPGNTIYF; CDR3nt: TGTGCCAGCAGCAAAGTGCCGGGGAACACCATATATTTT; d_gene: NA; abundance: NA; j_gene: TRBJ1-3; v_gene: TRBV21-1
CDR3aa: CASSSPGQINSPLHF; CDR3nt: TGTGCCAGCAGTTCCCCGGGACAGATTAATTCACCCCTCCACTTT; d_gene: TRBD1; abundance: NA; j_gene: TRBJ1-6; v_gene: TRBV28
CDR3aa: CASSPGQYEQYF; CDR3nt: TGTGCCAGCAGTCCCGGACAGTACGAGCAGTACTTC; d_gene: NA; abundance: NA; j_gene: TRBJ2-7; v_gene: TRBV12-3/TRBV12-4
CDR3aa: CASSPPGQGYEQYF; CDR3nt: TGTGCCAGCTCACCACCGGGACAGGGATACGAGCAGTACTTC; d_gene: TRBD1; abundance: NA; j_gene: TRBJ2-7; v_gene: TRBV18
CDR3aa: CAWTMGHGNTIYF; CDR3nt: TGTGCCTGGACGATGGGACATGGAAACACCATATATTTT; d_gene: NA; abundance: NA; j_gene: TRBJ1-3; v_gene: TRBV30
CDR3aa: CASSQGGQGSNSPLHF; CDR3nt: TGCGCCAGCAGCCAAGGGGGGCAGGGAAGTAATTCACCCCTCCACTTT; d_gene: NA; abundance: NA; j_gene: TRBJ1-6; v_gene: TRBV4-1
CDR3aa: CASSQERGWVAGGNEQFF; CDR3nt: TGCGCCAGCAGCCAAGAGCGGGGGTGGGTAGCGGGAGGGAATGAGCAGTTCTTC; d_gene: TRBD2; abundance: NA; j_gene: TRBJ2-1; v_gene: TRBV4-1
CDR3aa: CASSPRWQRQETQYF; CDR3nt: TGTGCCAGCTCACCACGCTGGCAGCGACAAGAGACCCAGTACTTC; d_gene: NA; abundance: NA; j_gene: TRBJ2-5; v_gene: TRBV18
CDR3aa: CASRYGPRGDTEAFF; CDR3nt: TGTGCCAGCAGATATGGGCCGCGGGGAGATACTGAAGCTTTCTTT; d_gene: NA; abundance: few; j_gene: TRBJ1-1; v_gene: TRBV6-5
CDR3aa: CASSPFGLYNEQFF; CDR3nt: TGCGCCAGCAGCCCCTTCGGACTCTACAATGAGCAGTTCTTC; d_gene: NA; abundance: NA; j_gene: TRBJ2-1; v_gene: TRBV5-1
CDR3aa: CASSEMALAGVGTLNEQFF; CDR3nt: TGTGCCAGCAGTGAAATGGCTCTAGCGGGAGTCGGTACGTTGAATGAGCAGTTCTTC; d_gene: TRBD2; abundance: NA; j_gene: TRBJ2-1; v_gene: TRBV2
CDR3aa: CASSTNGGNEAFF; CDR3nt: TGCGCCAGCAGCACGAACGGAGGTAATGAAGCTTTCTTT; d_gene: NA; abundance: NA; j_gene: TRBJ1-1; v_gene: TRBV5-1
CDR3aa: CASSLRSGEFYNEQFF; CDR3nt: TGTGCCAGCAGCCTTAGGTCGGGGGAATTTTACAATGAGCAGTTCTTC; d_gene: NA; abundance: once; j_gene: TRBJ2-1; v_gene: TRBV7-9
CDR3aa: CAIRRQGRDTEAFF; CDR3nt: TGTGCCATCAGACGACAGGGGAGGGACACTGAAGCTTTCTTT; d_gene: TRBD1; abundance: NA; j_gene: TRBJ1-1; v_gene: TRBV10-3
CDR3aa: CASSSRTSGRRGNEQFF; CDR3nt: TGTGCCAGCAGCTCCCGGACTAGCGGGAGGAGGGGCAATGAGCAGTTCTTC; d_gene: TRBD2; abundance: NA; j_gene: TRBJ2-1; v_gene: TRBV7-3